These 10 T cell receptor beta chains originate from one sample sequenced in a study of lymphopenia after photon versus proton radiotherapy. TCRdb's copy holds only in-frame clones and misses some; the assay was immunoSEQ multiplex PCR. The table has tens of thousands of clones, roughly nine tenths seen once. Sequences were derived from peripheral blood, sampled from a patient treated with proton-based radiotherapy. Source of these receptors: a woman between 65 and 79 years old with pancreatic cancer. Some clones in this sample may be carry-over from other donors' samples.

The V and J genes are TRBV7-8 and TRBJ2-7, with D possibly TRBD2 on 5 matching bases. CDR1 SGHVS and CDR2 FQNEAQ come from the germline V gene. Trimming took 4 bases from V and 6 from J, leaving 10 bases between them. This CDR3 contains 12 residues. The CDR3 DNA is TGTGCCAGCAGCTCTCCCCGGGGCGAGCAGTACTTC. Translating it yields CASSSPRGEQYF.

The chain recombines TRBV29-1 with TRBJ2-7, with D unresolved. Trimming left V 3 bases short and J 2 bases short, with 17 bases between. The CDR3 totals 15 residues. Looked up from germline, CDR1 is SQVTM and CDR2 is ANQGSEA. This chain's CDR3 is CSVESGVTATYEQYF. The CDR3 coding sequence is TGCAGCGTTGAGAGTGGCGTAACGGCTACCTACGAGCAGTACTTC.

Here the CDR3 DNA reads TGTGCCAGCAGTTTCAGCACAGATACGCAGTATTTT. The encoded protein is CASSFSTDTQYF. The V call is TRBV27, the J call TRBJ2-3; D remains ambiguous. The CDR3 is 12 amino acids. The V end lost 3 bases, the J end lost 0 bases, and 1 base lay between the germline ends. CDR1 and CDR2 (germline): MNHEY, SMNVEV (reference sequence).

The J gene is TRBJ1-1, the V gene TRBV5-1, with TRBD1 matching 10 bases. Germline V gene sequence: CDR1 SGHRS, CDR2 YFSETQ. The CDR3 spans 17 residues. The V and J ends lost 3 bases and 0 bases, in that order; junction bases with no gene match: 8. The CDR3 protein is CASSWTGQGTMNTEAFF. The CDR3 DNA sequence: TGCGCCAGCAGCTGGACGGGACAGGGGACTATGAACACTGAAGCTTTCTTT.

The V gene is TRBV5-4, the J gene TRBJ1-3, with 7 bases lining up with TRBD1. This CDR3 contains 17 residues. V was clipped by 4 bases and J by 3 bases; unmatched bases: 13. Germline loops: CDR1 SGHNT, CDR2 YYREEE (reference sequence). CDR3 region: CASSIKGATSGGNTIYF. The CDR3 nucleotides read TGTGCCAGCAGCATCAAGGGGGCCACTTCGGGTGGAAACACCATATATTTT.

This chain connects TRBV28 to TRBJ1-5; possibly TRBD1 for D (5 bases). The CDR3 is 14 residues long. V dropped 4 bases and J dropped 5 bases, with 12 bases sitting between them. Germline lookup yields CDR1 MDHEN and CDR2 SYDVKM. The CDR3 protein is CASSSQGIHQPQHF. CDR3 bases: TGTGCCAGCAGTTCCCAGGGTATTCATCAGCCCCAGCATTTT.

The gene calls are TRBV7-8 and TRBJ2-3; D unresolved. This CDR3 has 14 amino acids. Germline V gene data show CDR1 as SGHVS and CDR2 as FQNEAQ. V was pared by 2 bases and J by 3 bases, with 9 bases between. CDR3 in DNA: TGTGCCAGCAGCTTATCGACGGCTACAGATACGCAGTATTTT. This sequence encodes CASSLSTATDTQYF. The complete variable domain, with remaining parts taken from reference TRBV7-8 and TRBJ2-3, reads GAGVSQSPRYKVAKRGQDVALRCDPISGHVSLFWYQQALGQGPEFLTYFQNEAQLDKSGLPSDRFFAERPEGSVSTLKIQRTQQEDSAVYLCASSLSTATDTQYFGPGTRLTVL.

The CDR3 loop is CASSIGLAGGVSYEQYF. The DNA for the CDR3 is TGTGCCAGTAGTATAGGACTAGCGGGAGGTGTATCCTACGAGCAGTACTTC. The V call is TRBV19, the J call TRBJ2-7, with 13 bases lining up with TRBD2. Germline CDR1 reads LNHDA; CDR2 reads SQIVND (reference sequence). CDR3 size: 17 residues. V dropped 1 base and J dropped 1; count of bases not matched to a gene: 4.

This clone was detected only once. The V gene is TRBV28, the J gene TRBJ2-1, with D unresolved. V was shortened by 5 bases and J by 6 bases, with 20 bases between the two germline ends. CDR3 size: 16 residues. Germline V gives CDR1 MDHEN, CDR2 SYDVKM. The CDR3 DNA is TGTGCCAGCAGTGCCAACGCTATGTCCCGCCGCAATGAGCAGTTCTTC. It translates to CASSANAMSRRNEQFF.

The chain couples TRBV27 to TRBJ2-7, with TRBD2 identical over 7 bases. This CDR3 comprises 14 residues. The V gene end was trimmed by 0 bases and the J gene end by 4 bases; junction bases not matched to a gene: 3. Per germline, CDR1 MNHEY and CDR2 SMNVEV (reference sequence). In nucleotides, the CDR3 is TGTGCCAGCAGTTTATCTCCTAGCGGTTACGAGCAGTACTTC. As protein: CASSLSPSGYEQYF.